The 32 T cell receptor beta chains given below trace back to one sample, sequenced in a study of blood T cells in healthy people across ages. Using a J-beta primer mix together with a sample-barcoded 5' primer, a second PCR was run for roughly 7 to 11 cycles. TCRdb re-called the 5' RACE reads with MiXCR, one entry per CDR3 protein. The data show approximately 690,000 distinct CDR3 sequences, about 53% seen once. The sequenced material came from blood. These TCRs come from a man aged 60 to 75 in good health.

This clonotype has more than one count but fewer than ten. The CDR3 bases are TGTGCCAGCAGTTACTCGACGTCAGGGCATGGCTCCTATAATTCACCCCTCCACTTT. It translates to CASSYSTSGHGSYNSPLHF. The chain links TRBV6-5 to TRBJ1-6; D might be TRBD1 (5 bases). CDR1 is MNHEY, CDR2 SVGAGI, per germline. The CDR3 covers 19 residues. Trimming cost V 0 bases and J 0 bases, with 15 bases left between them.

The gene calls are TRBV9 and TRBJ1-6; TRBD1 is a possible D gene (6 bases). Germline V gene sequence: CDR1 SGDLS, CDR2 YYNGEE. CDR3 size: 18 residues. Deletions cut 2 bases from V and 2 bases from J, with 17 bases between. CDR3 sequence reads: CASSVRPGESAYNSPLHF. For the CDR3, the DNA is TGTGCCAGCAGCGTCCGGCCAGGGGAGTCGGCCTATAATTCACCCCTCCACTTT.

V is TRBV4-1 and J is TRBJ2-5, with TRBD2 matching over 8 bases. The CDR3 is made up of 18 amino acids. Germline V CDR1 and CDR2: MGHRA, YSYEKL. The V segment lost 1 base and the J segment 5 bases; nucleotides outside the gene matches: 15. For the CDR3, the DNA is TGCGCCAGCAGCCAAGCGGGAGTTATCGGGGGGGGAAAGGAGACCCAGTACTTC. Residues: CASSQAGVIGGGKETQYF.

V and J are TRBV12-3 or TRBV12-4 and TRBJ2-1; the D gene is possibly TRBD2 (5 bases). V was cut by 5 bases and J by 5 bases, with 13 bases left in between. The CDR3 runs 14 residues. The CDR3 is CASSTAVTDNEQFF. CDR3 in DNA: TGTGCCAGCAGTACAGCGGTCACGGACAATGAGCAGTTCTTC.

The chain has TRBV5-1 and TRBJ2-2; D possibly corresponds to TRBD1 (5 bases). Trimming pared 1 base from V and 5 bases from J, leaving 12 bases between. The CDR3 totals 15 residues. Germline CDR1 is SGHRS and CDR2 is YFSETQ. The CDR3 protein is CASSLLGAGTGELFF. As DNA, the CDR3 is TGCGCCAGCAGCTTGCTAGGGGCCGGGACCGGGGAGCTGTTTTTT.

CDR3 loop: CRVRGATADEQFF. In DNA form, the CDR3 reads TGCAGGGTGCGGGGGGCCACGGCGGATGAGCAGTTCTTC. The chain couples TRBV29-1 to TRBJ2-1, with 8 positions matching TRBD2. Germline CDR1 SQVTM, CDR2 ANQGSEA. The length of the CDR3 is 13 residues.

V gene TRBV6-5 combines with J gene TRBJ2-5; TRBD2 aligns across 7 bases. The CDR3 has 14 amino acids. The junction had 9 bases not matched to a gene; V was cut back by 7 bases and J by 4 bases. Per germline, CDR1 MNHEY and CDR2 SVGAGI. The CDR3 nucleotides read TGTGCCAGCAAAGCGGGGCAAGCAGGAGAGACCCAGTACTTC. It translates to CASKAGQAGETQYF.

The chain carries TRBV5-1 and TRBJ2-5, with a weak D call TRBD2 (6 bases). Trimming took off 0 bases at V and 5 bases at J, with 14 bases between the two ends. The CDR3 contains 15 residues. The germline V gene encodes CDR1 SGHRS and CDR2 YFSETQ. As DNA, the CDR3 is TGCGCCAGCAGCTTGGCCGGCGGGGTTGGGGAGACCCAGTACTTC. Protein product: CASSLAGGVGETQYF. Full variable domain (rest looked up from reference TRBV5-1 and TRBJ2-5): KAGVTQTPRYLIKTRGQQVTLSCSPISGHRSVSWYQQTPGQGLQFLFEYFSETQRNKGNFPGRFSGRQFSNSRSEMNVSTLELGDSALYLCASSLAGGVGETQYFGPGTRLLVL.

This clonotype was seen a handful of times. CDR3 bases: TGCAGCGTTGTTGCGCGGGGGGGCTTTGAGCAGTTCTTC. Its translation: CSVVARGGFEQFF. The chain couples TRBV29-1 to TRBJ2-1, with TRBD2 matching over 9 bases. Germline values: CDR1 SQVTM, CDR2 ANQGSEA. J gave up 9 bases and V 4 bases, and 7 bases lay outside the gene matches. The CDR3 totals 13 residues.

This clonotype was seen many times. This chain uses TRBV4-2 with TRBJ2-5, with 9 bases that match TRBD2. After removal of 1 base from V and 5 bases from J, the junction contained 5 bases not matched to a gene. The CDR3 runs to 15 residues. Germline V lookup: CDR1 LGHNA, CDR2 YNFKEQ. CDR3 loop: CASSQGPTSGETQYF. CDR3 sequence (DNA): TGTGCCAGCAGCCAAGGTCCGACTAGCGGTGAGACCCAGTACTTC.

The chain couples TRBV3-1 to TRBJ2-5, with D maybe TRBD1 (5 bases). The CDR3 has 12 amino acids. The V and J ends lost 0 bases and 12 bases respectively, with 11 bases between them. CDR1 LGHDT and CDR2 YNNKEL come from the germline V gene (reference sequence). CDR3 in DNA: TGTGCCAGCAGCCAAGATTGGGGCAAGGAGTACTTC. This codes for CASSQDWGKEYF.

The gene calls are TRBV28 and TRBJ2-4; D call uncertain. CDR3 length equals 12 residues. Looked up from germline, CDR1 is MDHEN and CDR2 is SYDVKM. Trimming removed 3 bases from V and 5 bases from J, with 5 bases in between. The CDR3 protein is CASSLQENIQYF. CDR3 coding DNA: TGTGCCAGCAGTTTGCAGGAAAACATTCAGTACTTC.

This clonotype has a handful of counts. V is TRBV7-9 and J is TRBJ2-7, with D possibly matching TRBD2 (6 bases). Trimming left V 5 bases short and J 8 bases short, with 19 bases between. Per germline, CDR1 SEHNR and CDR2 FQNEAQ (reference sequence). The CDR3 runs 14 residues. CDR3 coding DNA: TGTGCCAGCAGCCCGGGGGAAAGGGCAGCACAGCAGTACTTC. Translated: CASSPGERAAQQYF.

The rearrangement uses TRBV5-1 and TRBJ1-2, with 7 nucleotides matching TRBD1. Germline loops: CDR1 SGHRS, CDR2 YFSETQ. After removal of 5 bases from V and 3 bases from J, the junction contained 4 bases not matched to a gene. The CDR3 has 13 amino acids. Written as DNA, the CDR3 is TGCGCCAGCAGTTGGGGACAGTACTATGGCTACACCTTC. Its translation: CASSWGQYYGYTF.

As for this clonotype: This may stem from a read error, because a much larger clone lies one nucleotide away. The chain joins TRBV24-1 to TRBJ1-1; D may be TRBD1 (6 bases). Germline lookup yields CDR1 KGHDR and CDR2 SFDVKD. The CDR3 runs to 13 residues. The CDR3 DNA sequence: TGTGCCACCAAAGGGCCAGGGGCTACTGAAACTTTCTTT. Encoded protein: CATKGPGATETFF.

This chain links TRBV6-6 with TRBJ1-2; tentative D call: TRBD1 (5 bases). This CDR3 comprises 16 residues. The germline gives CDR1 MNHNY, CDR2 SVGAGI (reference sequence). V dropped 2 bases and J dropped 4 bases, with 17 bases sitting between them. This CDR3 reads CASSYPRDGGSYGYTF. The CDR3, as DNA: TGTGCCAGCAGTTACCCACGGGACGGCGGATCCTATGGCTACACCTTC.

Here the CDR3 reads CASSSIAGGITDTQYF. The CDR3 DNA follows: TGTGCCAGCAGCTCGATAGCGGGGGGAATCACAGATACGCAGTATTTT. The chain has TRBV7-8 and TRBJ2-3; 10 nucleotides align to TRBD2. CDR1 SGHVS and CDR2 FQNEAQ come from the germline V gene. V was clipped by 4 bases and J by 2 bases; unmatched bases: 6. The CDR3 consists of 16 residues. Complete variable domain (other parts from reference TRBV7-8 and TRBJ2-3): GAGVSQSPRYKVAKRGQDVALRCDPISGHVSLFWYQQALGQGPEFLTYFQNEAQLDKSGLPSDRFFAERPEGSVSTLKIQRTQQEDSAVYLCASSSIAGGITDTQYFGPGTRLTVL.

The DNA of the CDR3 is TGCGCCAGCAGCTTGGATCTAGGGGGGAAACAAGAGACCCAGTACTTC. It codes for CASSLDLGGKQETQYF. The chain carries TRBV5-1 and TRBJ2-5, with D perhaps matching TRBD1 or TRBD2 (6 bases each). Germline values: CDR1 SGHRS, CDR2 YFSETQ. The CDR3 has 16 residues. The V gene lost 0 bases and the J gene lost 2 bases, with 14 bases spanning the gap.

The chain joins TRBV5-5 to TRBJ2-5; D might be TRBD1 (6 bases). This CDR3 region has 16 residues. Germline assignment: CDR1 SGHKS and CDR2 YYEKEE (reference sequence). Trimming took off 0 bases at V and 2 bases at J, with 14 bases between the two ends. The chain's CDR3 is CASSLARLGGQETQYF. In nucleotides, the CDR3 is TGTGCCAGCAGCTTGGCTAGGCTAGGGGGACAAGAGACCCAGTACTTC.

This clonotype showed up just once. The rearrangement uses TRBV2 and TRBJ1-2; D is undetermined. The CDR3 totals 12 residues. Trimming took off 10 bases at V and 4 bases at J, with 13 bases between the two ends. Germline V gene data show CDR1 as SNHLY and CDR2 as FYNNEI. This CDR3 reads CANTNSRYGYTF. The CDR3 DNA sequence: TGTGCCAACACGAACAGTCGCTATGGCTACACCTTC.

This clonotype has more than one count but fewer than ten. The chain joins TRBV20-1 to TRBJ1-2; the match to TRBD1 covers 10 bases. V trimming: 3 bases; J trimming: 0 bases; junction bases outside the gene matches: 10. Germline V gene data show CDR1 as DFQATT and CDR2 as SNEGSKA (reference sequence). CDR3 length: 17 residues. The CDR3 region is CSASSPGQGSTNYGYTF. In DNA, the CDR3 is TGCAGTGCTAGCTCACCGGGACAGGGGTCAACTAACTATGGCTACACCTTC.

The gene calls are TRBV20-1 and TRBJ2-3; 9 bases are shared with TRBD2. The germline V gene has CDR1 DFQATT and CDR2 SNEGSKA (reference sequence). With V trimmed by 5 bases and J by 3 bases, 6 bases remained unmatched. The CDR3 covers 14 residues. The CDR3: CSAPAGGRTDTQYF. The CDR3 region has the DNA TGCAGTGCTCCGGCGGGGGGGCGGACAGATACGCAGTATTTT.

J is TRBJ1-1 and V is TRBV12-3 or TRBV12-4; TRBD1 matches at 7 bases. With 7 bases clipped from V and 4 bases from J, the junction kept 9 bases outside the gene matches. The CDR3 extends over 14 amino acids. This chain's CDR3 is CASKRQGSSTEAFF. CDR3 coding DNA: TGTGCCAGCAAACGACAGGGTTCGAGCACTGAAGCTTTCTTT.

This clonotype was seen a few times. This chain connects TRBV7-2 to TRBJ2-7, with D perhaps TRBD2 (7 bases). With 5 bases removed from V and 5 bases from J, the gap between germline ends came to 16 bases. In germline, CDR1 is SGHTA, CDR2 FQGNSA. The CDR3 is 14 residues long. This CDR3 reads CASSEWEGDNEQYF. In nucleotides, the CDR3 is TGTGCCAGCAGCGAATGGGAGGGGGACAACGAGCAGTACTTC. The full variable domain, its missing parts supplied by reference TRBV7-2 and TRBJ2-7, is GAGVSQSPSNKVTEKGKDVELRCDPISGHTALYWYRQSLGQGLEFLIYFQGNSAPDKSGLPSDRFSAERTGGSVSTLTIQRTQQEDSAVYLCASSEWEGDNEQYFGPGTRLTVT.

The chain has TRBV7-8 and TRBJ2-5, with D possibly being TRBD1 or TRBD2 (7 bases each). CDR1 SGHVS and CDR2 FQNEAQ come from the germline V gene. Trimming stripped 1 base from V and 4 bases from J, with 10 bases between. The CDR3 length is 14 residues. The CDR3 region has the DNA TGTGCCAGCAGCTTAGTCAGGGGGGGAGAGACCCAGTACTTC. Its protein is CASSLVRGGETQYF.

This rearrangement joins TRBV18 to TRBJ1-1, with D possibly being TRBD1 (6 bases). The CDR3 contains 15 residues. Trimming shortened V by 2 bases and J by 1 base, and 11 bases separated the two germline ends. Germline V CDR1 and CDR2: KGHSH, LQKENI. CDR3 bases: TGTGCCAGCTCACCAGGGGGCGGATCGAACACTGAAGCTTTCTTT. It codes for CASSPGGGSNTEAFF.

The chain links TRBV10-3 to TRBJ2-7, with D perhaps given as TRBD1 or TRBD2 (5 bases each). The CDR3 consists of 16 residues. Germline V gene sequence: CDR1 ENHRY, CDR2 SYGVKD. The V gene lost 0 bases and the J gene lost 11 bases, with 23 bases spanning the gap. The CDR3, as DNA: TGTGCCATCAGTGAGTCGACCGGGACGTACTATAGCCTGGAGTACTTC. As protein: CAISESTGTYYSLEYF.

This chain connects TRBV20-1 to TRBJ1-2, with a tentative D call TRBD1 (6 bases). Trimming stripped 2 bases from V and 1 base from J, with 14 bases between. Germline CDR1 is DFQATT and CDR2 is SNEGSKA (reference sequence). There are 15 residues in the CDR3. For the CDR3, the DNA is TGCAGTGCTAGACCTCAGGGGCGCAGTAACTATGGCTACACCTTC. Protein sequence: CSARPQGRSNYGYTF.

The chain couples TRBV20-1 to TRBJ1-4; D is undetermined. Trimming left V 1 base short and J 6 bases short, with 12 bases between. The CDR3 is 14 amino acids. Germline lookup yields CDR1 DFQATT and CDR2 SNEGSKA (reference sequence). Here the CDR3 DNA reads TGCAGTGCTAGAGTTCCCACCAGAGATGAAAAACTGTTTTTT. Protein product: CSARVPTRDEKLFF.

The chain links TRBV20-1 to TRBJ2-3; a weak D match, TRBD2 (5 bases). The V end lost 4 bases, the J end lost 2 bases, and 10 bases lay between the germline ends. CDR3 size: 13 residues. The germline V gene has CDR1 DFQATT and CDR2 SNEGSKA (reference sequence). CDR3 region: CSAKPGNTDTQYF. The CDR3 DNA follows: TGCAGTGCTAAACCGGGGAACACAGATACGCAGTATTTT.

The sample holds a few counts of this clonotype. V gene TRBV20-1 combines with J gene TRBJ2-3; TRBD2 might be the D (6 bases). This CDR3 is 15 amino acids long. V lost 3 bases to trimming and J lost 2 bases, with 15 bases between them. Germline CDR1 is DFQATT and CDR2 is SNEGSKA (reference sequence). As DNA, the CDR3 is TGCAGTGCTAGGGAGAGGGAGGTCGCCACAGATACGCAGTATTTT. Encoded protein: CSAREREVATDTQYF.

The rearrangement joins TRBV11-2 to TRBJ2-5; D assignment may be TRBD1 or TRBD2 (5 bases each). Germline assignment: CDR1 SGHAT and CDR2 FQNNGV. The CDR3 spans 16 residues. With 1 base removed from V and 1 base from J, the gap between germline ends came to 13 bases. Written as DNA, the CDR3 is TGTGCCAGCAGCTTAGGGGGGTTAGGGGCCCAAGAGACCCAGTACTTC. It yields the protein CASSLGGLGAQETQYF.